This TCR beta chain was recorded in a study of beta chain features in type 1 diabetes. Overall study findings and caveats: More deletions and fewer insertions at VDJ junctions were found in patients with type 1 diabetes.

This clone was observed at least ten times. Its antigen is not known. Of the isolated RNA, all was reverse transcribed, and so the sequenced material was expressed TCRB transcripts. The method was immunoSEQ multiplex PCR; TCRdb's version includes in-frame clones alone and lacks a portion of them. This sample carries 130,000 to 150,000 clones, 6.9% of them seen once, and the ten largest clones take approximately 1.5%. V was cut by 0 bases and J by 4 bases, with 5 bases left in between. Germline-derived CDR1 and CDR2 are SGHTA and FQGNSA. CDR3 length: 13 residues. The source of this sequence is a woman in her twenties or thirties in good health. This sequence joins TRBV7-2 and TRBJ2-3; D is undetermined. What was sequenced was central memory CD4+ T cells from blood. CDR3 sequence: CASSLAAADTQYF. CDR3 bases: TGTGCCAGCAGCTTAGCAGCCGCAGATACGCAGTATTTT.